Presented here are 17 T cell receptor beta chains from one specimen sequenced in a study of blood T cell repertoires in COVID-19. The method was immunoSEQ multiplex PCR; TCRdb's version includes in-frame clones alone and lacks a portion of them. Of a few hundred thousand clones listed, more than 80% are singletons. The sequenced material came from peripheral blood. The receptors stem from a man between 35 and 55 years old with acute or convalescent COVID-19.

V is TRBV21-1 and J is TRBJ2-2; whether TRBD2, the table's D call, matches the DNA was not checked. TRBV21-1 is flagged as a pseudogene. The CDR3 is 16 residues long. In DNA form, the CDR3 reads TGTGCCAGCAACCGGGGGACTAGTGGCGACACCGGGGAGCTGTTTTTT. It yields the protein CASNRGTSGDTGELFF.

J is TRBJ2-7 and V is TRBV29-1; 9 nucleotides match TRBD1. CDR3 length equals 13 residues. Germline CDR1 reads SQVTM; CDR2 reads ANQGSEA. J lost 4 bases, V lost 2 bases, and 3 bases had no gene match. This CDR3 reads CSVESGTGYEQYF. CDR3 coding DNA: TGCAGCGTTGAAAGCGGGACAGGGTACGAGCAGTACTTC.

The CDR3 nucleotides are TGCAGCACCAAGGGAGGGAGCGGCAGCTCCTACGAGCAGTACTTC. Translation: CSTKGGSGSSYEQYF. V and J are TRBV29-1 and TRBJ2-7; 7 bases map to TRBD2. The CDR3 has 15 amino acids. The V segment lost 8 bases and the J segment 0 bases; nucleotides outside the gene matches: 13. Germline V gene sequence: CDR1 SQVTM, CDR2 ANQGSEA.

This clone was seen only once. The V call is TRBV15, the J call TRBJ1-5; D unclear. Per the germline V gene, CDR1 is LNHNV and CDR2 is YYDKDF (reference sequence). V lost 4 bases, J lost 3 bases, and 10 bases lay in between. This CDR3 is built from 14 residues. This CDR3 reads CATSNGFPNQPQHF. The CDR3 nucleotides read TGTGCCACCAGCAATGGCTTTCCCAATCAGCCCCAGCATTTT.

This sequence joins TRBV18 and TRBJ1-4; 9 bases match TRBD1. This CDR3 is 15 amino acids long. Germline assignment: CDR1 KGHSH and CDR2 LQKENI. V dropped 3 bases and J dropped 7; count of bases not matched to a gene: 6. For the CDR3, the DNA is TGTGCCAGCTCACCGGGACAGGGTATGCGTGAAAAACTGTTTTTT. It encodes CASSPGQGMREKLFF.

V is TRBV5-1 and J is TRBJ2-7, with TRBD1 matching 9 bases. CDR3 size: 15 residues. The germline gives CDR1 SGHRS, CDR2 YFSETQ. Trimming took 3 bases from V and 2 from J; bases not matched to a gene: 6. The CDR3, as DNA: TGCGCCAGCAGCTCCTCCGGGACAGGGCCCTACGAGCAGTACTTC. Translated: CASSSSGTGPYEQYF.

About this clone itself: This same CDR3 is encoded by further DNA sequences in the sample. The chain combines TRBV30 with TRBJ1-5, with TRBD1 as a possible D gene (6 bases). V was pared by 3 bases and J by 2 bases, with 8 bases between. CDR1 is GTSNPN and CDR2 is SVGIG in the germline V gene (reference sequence). The CDR3 runs 13 residues. This CDR3 is CAWSRQGNQPQHF. The DNA for the CDR3 is TGTGCCTGGAGCCGACAGGGCAATCAGCCCCAGCATTTT.

The chain is built from TRBV30 and TRBJ2-2; 7 bases map to TRBD1. V gave up 3 bases and J gave up 11 bases; unmatched junction bases: 6. Germline-derived CDR1 and CDR2 are GTSNPN and SVGIG (reference sequence). The length of the CDR3 is 12 residues. The DNA of the CDR3 is TGTGCCTGGAGCGAACAGGGGATAGAGCTGTTTTTT. It specifies CAWSEQGIELFF.

V usage is TRBV19 and J usage is TRBJ2-5; weak D call: TRBD2 (6 bases). V lost 5 bases, J lost 7 bases, and 11 bases lay in between. The CDR3 is 12 residues long. In germline, CDR1 is LNHDA, CDR2 SQIVND (reference sequence). For the CDR3, the DNA is TGTGCCAGTAGTCCTCCAGCGGGGACCCAGTACTTC. Its translation: CASSPPAGTQYF.

The chain joins TRBV7-3 to TRBJ2-7; D may be TRBD2 (6 bases). The germline V gene has CDR1 SGHTA and CDR2 FQGTGA. The CDR3 has 13 residues. V dropped 1 base and J dropped 6 bases, with 10 bases sitting between them. The CDR3 nucleotides are TGTGCCAGCAGCTTAAGCGGGGTAGGCGAGCAGTACTTC. Residues: CASSLSGVGEQYF.

The rearrangement uses TRBV28 and TRBJ2-5; D not resolved. Looked up from germline, CDR1 is MDHEN and CDR2 is SYDVKM. The V end was cut by 8 bases, the J end by 5 bases, with 15 bases between. There are 13 residues in the CDR3. The chain's CDR3 is CASFRRVWETQYF. DNA of the CDR3: TGTGCCAGCTTCCGTCGAGTTTGGGAGACCCAGTACTTC.

The rearrangement uses TRBV19 and TRBJ1-2; TRBD1 agrees at 10 bases. This CDR3 region has 15 residues. Germline CDR1 reads LNHDA; CDR2 reads SQIVND (reference sequence). Trimming at V came to 3 bases and at J to 7 bases, leaving 8 bases not matched to a gene. The CDR3 loop is CASSMTDRGISGYTF. CDR3 sequence (DNA): TGTGCCAGTAGTATGACGGACAGGGGGATTAGTGGCTACACCTTC.

CDR3 DNA sequence: TGTGCCAGCAGGGGGACTAGCGGGGGGACACTGCTATACGAGCAGTACTTC. Its translation is CASRGTSGGTLLYEQYF. V is TRBV7-2 and J is TRBJ2-7; 15 bases match TRBD2. The CDR3 is 17 amino acids. Losses at the gene ends were 6 bases for V and 4 bases for J; bases not matched to a gene: 10. Per the germline V gene, CDR1 is SGHTA and CDR2 is FQGNSA.

On this clone itself: The same CDR3 is also encoded by other DNA sequences in this sample. The chain has TRBV28 and TRBJ1-1, with a weak D call TRBD1 (5 bases). The germline CDR1 and CDR2 sequences are MDHEN and SYDVKM. V lost 2 bases and J 1 base, leaving 8 bases between the germline ends. CDR3 size: 14 residues. CDR3 region: CASSLQGANTEAFF. CDR3 sequence (DNA): TGTGCCAGCAGTTTACAAGGGGCGAACACTGAAGCTTTCTTT.

In its sample, this clone was seen a few times. This sequence joins TRBV7-8 and TRBJ2-3; 10 bases are a match to TRBD2. With 3 bases clipped from V and 3 bases from J, the junction kept 9 bases outside the gene matches. The CDR3 is 17 amino acids. Germline loops: CDR1 SGHVS, CDR2 FQNEAQ. CDR3 in amino acids: CASSFLGASGSTDTQYF. The CDR3 DNA follows: TGTGCCAGCAGCTTCCTTGGGGCTAGCGGGAGTACAGATACGCAGTATTTT.

The V and J genes are TRBV6-5 and TRBJ1-2, with D possibly TRBD1 on 5 matching bases. Deletions cut 4 bases from V and 0 bases from J, with 15 bases between. The CDR3 length is 16 residues. Germline values: CDR1 MNHEY, CDR2 SVGAGI. The CDR3 loop is CASSSGYRISNYGYTF. DNA for the CDR3: TGTGCCAGCAGTTCAGGCTACAGGATTTCTAACTATGGCTACACCTTC.

This clone came up once. The chain links TRBV28 to TRBJ1-1, with 9 bases matching TRBD1. With V trimmed by 6 bases and J by 3 bases, 11 bases remained unmatched. Germline V lookup: CDR1 MDHEN, CDR2 SYDVKM. This CDR3 region has 16 residues. The CDR3 sequence: CASRGTGGIIDTEAFF. Here the CDR3 DNA reads TGTGCCAGCAGGGGAACAGGGGGCATAATCGACACTGAAGCTTTCTTT.